One sample yielded the 3 T cell receptor beta chains listed below, sequenced in a study of tissue T cells after allogeneic stem cell transplantation. Sample time point: mouse harvest day 14 after allogeneic transplant. The graft held 10^6 splenic CD5+ T cells and 10^7 T-cell-depleted bone marrow cells. TCRdb's copy holds only in-frame clones and misses some; the assay was immunoSEQ multiplex PCR. The table lists under 6,000 clones, roughly 32% of them singletons. Sequencing input: skin. These receptors all come from a female BALB/c mouse given C57BL/6 T cells with graft-versus-host disease after an allogeneic hematopoietic cell transplant.

Comments on this clone: The gene symbols are mouse symbols. The read ends 1 residue early relative to the CDR3; the germline J gene fills the gap. The V call is TRBV26, the J call TRBJ1-1; D call uncertain. There are 13 residues in the CDR3. Germline V gene sequence: CDR1 KGHPV, CDR2 FQNQEV (reference sequence). V was cut by 2 bases and J by 2 bases, with 6 bases left in between. The part of the CDR3 DNA that was read is TGTGCCAGCAGTCTGGCCATTAACACAGAAGTCTTC. The encoded protein is CASSLAINTEVF. The entire CDR3 is CASSLAINTEVFF.

This clone has more than one count but fewer than ten. Gene names and germline refer to mouse. The read terminates 1 residue before the CDR3 end, so the remaining end is supplied by the germline J gene. This chain connects TRBV19 to TRBJ1-4, with 9 bases matching TRBD1. Germline CDR1 is FNHDT and CDR2 is SITEND (reference sequence). V was pared by 2 bases and J by 7 bases, with 3 bases of the junction left unmatched. This CDR3 has 14 amino acids. The sequenced part of the CDR3 DNA is TGTGCCAGCAGTATGGACAGGGGTGGCGAAAGATTATTT. This sequence encodes CASSMDRGGERLF. The entire CDR3 protein is CASSMDRGGERLFF.

A word on this clone: The gene names here belong to mouse. Read coverage stops 1 residue before the CDR3 terminus; the germline J gene supplies the remainder. The J gene is TRBJ2-7, the V gene TRBV26, with 9 bases that match TRBD1. This CDR3 has 12 amino acids. CDR1 is KGHPV and CDR2 is FQNQEV in the germline V gene (reference sequence). V gave up 4 bases and J gave up 6 bases; unmatched junction bases: 1. The CDR3 spells CASSQDRGEQYF. Incomplete CDR3 DNA: TGTGCCAGCAGTCAGGACAGGGGTGAACAGTAC. The complete variable domain, with remaining parts taken from reference TRBV26 and TRBJ2-7, reads NSKVIQTPRYLVKGQGQKAKMRCIPEKGHPVVFWYQQNKNNEFKFLINFQNQEVLQQIDMTEKRFSAECPSNSPCSLEIQSSEAGDSALYLCASSQDRGEQYFGPGTRLTVL.